The entry that follows covers one TCR beta chain sequence. Which antigen it targets is not known. The record has no base qualities; no much larger clone is one base away. The immunoSEQ Assay, a bias-controlled multiplex PCR, was used to amplify TCRbeta CDR3 regions from genomic DNA. The authors' pipeline ran thus. Within the assay, amplification of reference gene primers was used to estimate how many nucleated cells each sample contained. To quantify the absolute abundance of each unique TCRbeta CDR3 rearrangement, sequence reads were collapsed and filtered. For each sample, productive Simpson clonality was calculated by taking the square root of Simpson's diversity index across productive rearrangements. TCRdb mirrors the immuneACCESS table, restricted to in-frame sequences. Some clones are absent from its copies; in checked studies, under half trace to an unresolved V gene, and the reason for the others is unknown. V and J calls and clone size are as listed in that table; D and trimming were resolved from the DNA. This sample lists roughly 150,000 clones; about 77% were detected once. The ten largest account for roughly 4.3% of the sample.

This sample was included in a study of blood T cell repertoires in COVID-19 (TCRdb year 2020). For context, the study as a whole: Samples covering the acute and convalescent phases of COVID-19 were provided by collaborators in the United States, Italy and Spain. Sample metadata almost always included a de-identified subject ID, COVID-19 status, age in years and sex. The dataset comprised deeply sampled blood TCRbeta repertoires from subjects exposed to, actively infected with, or recovered from COVID-19. The prospective study material was composed of cDNA or gDNA derived from T cells, B-cell-depleted T cells, or PBMCs. Samples came from the ongoing ImmuneRACE study (first 160 participants) plus 1,254 subjects from 6 global collaborators. Where HLA class I and class II types were available, the types were taken from metadata supplied by the sample provider, not from assay-based typing. A freely available public database, intended as a resource for researchers studying the immune response to SARS-CoV-2, is where the repertoires were released.

Its CDR3 holds 15 amino acids, cysteine through phenylalanine. Only CDR3 DNA is held: 45 bases, read in frame from base 1. On the study overall, not on this receptor specifically: Clinical and demographic metadata were provided uncurated, with the amount varying by source and participant.

The collaborating institutions used their own protocols to collect whole blood in K2EDTA tubes. Collaborator samples were shipped for TCRbeta analysis as frozen whole blood, isolated PBMCs, or DNA extracted from either sample type. The sequence derives from a man aged 60 to 69 with acute or convalescent COVID-19. Sequencing used peripheral blood. The V and J segments used are TRBV21-1 and TRBJ1-4; TRBD1, the table's D call, was not compared with the DNA. TRBV21-1 is shown as a pseudogene. The nucleotide sequence reads TGTGCCAGCAGAAACGCTAGGACAGAAGATGAAAAACTGTTTTTT. Its translation is CASRNARTEDEKLFF.